This TCR beta chain was found in a study of T-cell reconstitution after alpha-beta-depleted transplantation in children. This clonotype was seen a few times. The library targeted TCRbeta and was prepared with unique molecular identifiers. TCRdb passed the PCR reads through MiXCR, listing each CDR3 protein once. The table has about 270,000 distinct CDR3 sequences, 9.5% to 10% seen once. Trimming pared 0 bases from V and 7 bases from J, leaving 6 bases between. The CDR3 runs to 11 residues. Looked up from germline, CDR1 is DFQATT and CDR2 is SNEGSKA (reference sequence). The chain joins TRBV20-1 to TRBJ1-2; D ambiguous. Here the sequenced sample was PBMCs from the stem cell graft donor, taken from the stem cell graft. This TCR was sampled from a human donor who donated a stem cell graft to a child with SCID. CDR3 DNA: TGCAGTGCTAGAGAGGGAGTTGGCTACACCTTC. The encoded protein is CSAREGVGYTF.